This TCR beta chain is drawn from a study of early T cells in non-severe SARS-CoV-2 infection. For the study at large: Unpaired chains resulted from sequencing bulk RNA of unsorted whole blood.

CDR3 length equals 16 residues. The junction had 4 bases not matched to a gene; V was cut back by 4 bases and J by 3 bases. Germline CDR1 SGHKS, CDR2 YYEKEE (reference sequence). Attached unique molecular identifiers marked individual cDNA molecules. TCRdb re-called the 5' RACE reads through MiXCR, storing one row per CDR3 protein. The sample lists 55,000 to 75,000 distinct CDR3 sequences, roughly 10% occurring once. The rearrangement links TRBV5-5 to TRBJ2-1; the match to TRBD2 covers 13 bases. Specimen: whole blood. This TCR derives from an adult who was a healthcare worker with PCR-confirmed SARS-CoV-2 infection or an uninfected control (not recorded which). The CDR3 here is CASSLGLAGFYNEQFF. The CDR3 DNA reads as TGTGCCAGCAGCCTGGGACTAGCGGGATTCTACAATGAGCAGTTCTTC.